Below, one T cell receptor (beta chain) is given with its context. Assay used: immunoSEQ multiplex PCR; TCRdb lists only in-frame clones, some missing. Found here are about 310,000 clones, roughly 84% of them singletons; the top ten hold 1%. The data were taken from a study of blood T cell repertoires in COVID-19. This CDR3 contains 13 residues. Germline V gene sequence: CDR1 MDHEN, CDR2 SYDVKM. V lost 6 bases and J 6 bases, leaving 12 bases between the germline ends. Sequenced input: peripheral blood. This sequence was found in a man aged 45-60 years with active or convalescent COVID-19. V gene TRBV28 combines with J gene TRBJ2-1; D not resolved. The CDR3 DNA is TGTGCCAGCAGCAGAGGTCTCCTCAATGAGCAGTTCTTC. This sequence encodes CASSRGLLNEQFF.